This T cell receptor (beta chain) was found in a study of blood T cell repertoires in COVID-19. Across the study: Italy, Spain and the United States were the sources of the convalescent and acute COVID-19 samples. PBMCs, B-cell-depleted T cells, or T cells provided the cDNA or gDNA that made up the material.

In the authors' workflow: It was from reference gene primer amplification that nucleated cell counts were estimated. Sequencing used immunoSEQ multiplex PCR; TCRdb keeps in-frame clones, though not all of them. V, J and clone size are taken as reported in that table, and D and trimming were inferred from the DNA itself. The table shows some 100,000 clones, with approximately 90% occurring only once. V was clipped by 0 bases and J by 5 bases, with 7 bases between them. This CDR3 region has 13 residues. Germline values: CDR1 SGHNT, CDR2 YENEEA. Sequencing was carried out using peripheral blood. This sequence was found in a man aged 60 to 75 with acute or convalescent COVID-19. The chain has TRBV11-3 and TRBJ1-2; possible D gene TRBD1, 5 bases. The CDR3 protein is CASSLDQGYGYTF. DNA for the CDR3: TGTGCCAGCAGCTTAGATCAGGGATATGGCTACACCTTC.